This TCR beta chain comes out of a study of cytomegalovirus exposure and HLA in healthy donors. Study outcomes and limitations: Follow-up analysis found HLA locus-dependent TCR association rates, highest for DRB1 and lowest for HLA-C.

CDR1 is MNHEY, CDR2 SVGAGI, per germline. J lost 3 bases, V lost 8 bases, and 9 bases had no gene match. This CDR3 contains 15 residues. Concerning this clone: Its antigen remains unidentified.

13 Jbeta primers and 60 Vbeta primers were used for the PCR. The assay was immunoSEQ multiplex PCR, and TCRdb's table has in-frame clones only and misses some. In the table there are about 140,000 clones, about 80% of which are singletons. The chain recombines TRBV6-5 with TRBJ2-1; TRBD2 aligns across 8 bases. The sequencing input was PBMCs. The sequence derives from a male donor in good health and CMV-seronegative. The DNA for the CDR3 is TGTGCCAGCTCCCTAGCCGGGGGGGACTACAATGAGCAGTTCTTC. Amino acid sequence: CASSLAGGDYNEQFF.